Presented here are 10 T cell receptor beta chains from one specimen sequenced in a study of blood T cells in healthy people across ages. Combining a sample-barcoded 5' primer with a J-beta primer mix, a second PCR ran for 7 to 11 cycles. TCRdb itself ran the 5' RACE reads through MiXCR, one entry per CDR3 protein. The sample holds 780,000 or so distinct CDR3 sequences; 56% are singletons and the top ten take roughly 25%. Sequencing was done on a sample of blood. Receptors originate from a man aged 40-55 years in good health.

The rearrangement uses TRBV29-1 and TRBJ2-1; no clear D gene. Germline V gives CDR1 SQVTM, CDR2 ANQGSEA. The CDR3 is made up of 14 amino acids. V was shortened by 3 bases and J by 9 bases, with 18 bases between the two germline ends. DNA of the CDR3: TGCAGCGTTGACAACGGCAGGCTTTCCGCTGAGCAGTTCTTC. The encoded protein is CSVDNGRLSAEQFF.

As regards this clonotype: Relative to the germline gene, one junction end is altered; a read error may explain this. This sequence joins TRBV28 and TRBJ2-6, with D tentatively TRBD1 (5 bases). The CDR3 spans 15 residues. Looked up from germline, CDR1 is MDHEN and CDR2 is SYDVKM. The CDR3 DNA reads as TGTGCCAGCAGTTTTGATTTCTCTGGGGCCAACGCCCTGACTTTC. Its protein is CASSFDFSGANALTF. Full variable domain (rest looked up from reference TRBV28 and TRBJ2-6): DVKVTQSSRYLVKRTGEKVFLECVQDMDHENMFWYRQDPGLGLRLIYFSYDVKMKEKGDIPEGYSVSREKKERFSLILESASTNQTSMYLCASSFDFSGANALTFGAGSRLTVL.

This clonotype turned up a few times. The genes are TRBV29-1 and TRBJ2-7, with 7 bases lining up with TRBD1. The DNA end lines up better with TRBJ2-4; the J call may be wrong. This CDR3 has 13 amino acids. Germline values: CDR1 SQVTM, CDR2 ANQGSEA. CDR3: CSVESTGSNIQYF. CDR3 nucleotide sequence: TGCAGCGTTGAATCGACAGGGTCAAACATTCAGTACTTC.

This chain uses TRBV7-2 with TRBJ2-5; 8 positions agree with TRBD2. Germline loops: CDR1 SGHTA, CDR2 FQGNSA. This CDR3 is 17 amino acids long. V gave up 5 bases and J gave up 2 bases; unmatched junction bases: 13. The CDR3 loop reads CASSPQTGGGKQETQYF. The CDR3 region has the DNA TGTGCCAGCAGCCCACAGACGGGGGGGGGCAAACAAGAGACCCAGTACTTC.

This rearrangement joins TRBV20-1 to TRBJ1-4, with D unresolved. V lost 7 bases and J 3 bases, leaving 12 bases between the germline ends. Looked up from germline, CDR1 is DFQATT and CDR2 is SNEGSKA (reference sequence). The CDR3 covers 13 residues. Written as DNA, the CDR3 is TGCAGTGTATTCGGGTCAGCTAATGAAAAACTGTTTTTT. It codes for CSVFGSANEKLFF.

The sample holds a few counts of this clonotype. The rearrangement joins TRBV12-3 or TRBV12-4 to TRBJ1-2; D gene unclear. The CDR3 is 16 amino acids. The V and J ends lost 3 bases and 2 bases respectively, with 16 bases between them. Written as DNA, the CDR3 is TGTGCCAGCAGTTTTCTGGGTAGGGCCTTGAACTATGGCTACACCTTC. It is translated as CASSFLGRALNYGYTF.

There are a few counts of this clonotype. CDR3 protein: CASRGTYEQYF. CDR3 DNA sequence: TGTGCCAGCAGGGGAACCTACGAGCAGTACTTC. V and J are TRBV2 and TRBJ2-7, with unresolved D. The germline gives CDR1 SNHLY, CDR2 FYNNEI. V lost 6 bases to trimming and J lost 2 bases, with 5 bases between them. This CDR3 contains 11 residues.

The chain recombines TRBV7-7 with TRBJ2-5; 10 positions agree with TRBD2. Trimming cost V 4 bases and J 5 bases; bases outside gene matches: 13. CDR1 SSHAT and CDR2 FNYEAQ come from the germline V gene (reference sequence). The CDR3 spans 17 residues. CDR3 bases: TGTGCCAGCAGCTGCCCTTGGCTAGCGGGAGAAGGGGAGACCCAGTACTTC. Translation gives CASSCPWLAGEGETQYF.

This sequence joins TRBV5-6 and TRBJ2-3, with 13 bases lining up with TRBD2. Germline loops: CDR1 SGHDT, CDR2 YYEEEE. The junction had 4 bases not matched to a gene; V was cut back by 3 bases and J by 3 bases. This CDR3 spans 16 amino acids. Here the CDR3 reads CASSYRTSGGTDTQYF. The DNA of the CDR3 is TGTGCCAGCAGCTACAGGACTAGCGGGGGAACAGATACGCAGTATTTT.

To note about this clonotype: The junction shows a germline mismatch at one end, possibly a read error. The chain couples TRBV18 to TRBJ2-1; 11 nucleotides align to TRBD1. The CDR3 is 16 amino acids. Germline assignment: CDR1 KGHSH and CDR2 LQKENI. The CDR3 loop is CASSPRGQGVYSEQFF. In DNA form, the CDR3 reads TGTGCCAGCTCACCTAGGGGACAGGGGGTGTACAGTGAGCAGTTCTTC.